The 30 T cell receptor beta chains given below trace back to one sample, sequenced in a study of blood T cells in healthy people across ages (dated by TCRdb to 2015 to 2017). Library creation used 5' RACE. TCRdb shows the sequencer as Illumina HiSeq 2500. A second PCR of 7 to 11 cycles was run with a J-beta primer mix and a sample-barcoded 5' primer. TCRdb trimmed public reads at Q25 via fastp, called clones via MiXCR and kept in-frame beta chains. Identical CDR3 protein sequences are pooled into one entry, listed with their most common genes and DNA. The sample table records some 700,000 distinct CDR3 sequences; around a fifth of these occur just once. The leading ten clones occupy under 25% of the sample. The specimen sequenced was blood. These TCRs come from a man aged 70-80 years in good health.

This clonotype was counted once. The chain joins TRBV12-3 or TRBV12-4 to TRBJ1-1, with D tentatively TRBD1 (6 bases). The CDR3 contains 13 residues. Trimming stripped 6 bases from V and 6 bases from J, with 14 bases between. CDR3 sequence: CASRRTEASEAFF. The CDR3 DNA follows: TGTGCCAGCAGAAGGACAGAGGCGTCTGAAGCTTTCTTT.

This clonotype was picked up a small number of times. The chain uses TRBV20-1 and TRBJ1-4, with a possible D match to TRBD1 (5 bases). V lost 6 bases, J lost 7 bases, and 18 bases lay in between. The germline gives CDR1 DFQATT, CDR2 SNEGSKA (reference sequence). The CDR3 runs 14 residues. The CDR3 region is CSATRIGRGEKLFF. The DNA for the CDR3 is TGCAGTGCCACGCGTATCGGAAGGGGTGAAAAACTGTTTTTT.

The J gene is TRBJ1-1, the V gene TRBV19, with a weak D call TRBD1 (5 bases). V shed 7 bases and J shed 0 bases, with 18 bases lying between them. CDR3 length: 16 amino acids. Looked up from germline, CDR1 is LNHDA and CDR2 is SQIVND (reference sequence). CDR3: CASTSWGQTMNTEAFF. The CDR3 DNA sequence: TGTGCCAGTACCTCCTGGGGCCAGACAATGAACACTGAAGCTTTCTTT.

The V gene is TRBV4-2, the J gene TRBJ2-7; TRBD2 matches at 7 bases. The CDR3 is 19 amino acids. The V segment lost 1 base and the J segment 0 bases; nucleotides outside the gene matches: 15. The V gene's germline CDR1 is LGHNA and CDR2 YNFKEQ. The CDR3 DNA reads as TGTGCCAGCAGCCAAGTGGTCGGGCTAGCGGCGACCACCTCCTACGAGCAGTACTTC. This translates into CASSQVVGLAATTSYEQYF.

This chain joins TRBV11-3 and TRBJ2-1; TRBD2 matches at 7 bases. The CDR3 length is 14 residues. Germline loops: CDR1 SGHNT, CDR2 YENEEA. The V gene end was trimmed by 5 bases and the J gene end by 4 bases; junction bases not matched to a gene: 5. CDR3 in DNA: TGTGCCAGCAGCGTTAGCGGGCCTTACAATGAGCAGTTCTTC. Its translation: CASSVSGPYNEQFF.

The V gene is TRBV7-3, the J gene TRBJ2-1, with TRBD1 identical over 8 bases. Trimming cost V 3 bases and J 5 bases; bases outside gene matches: 6. The CDR3 totals 15 residues. Looked up from germline, CDR1 is SGHTA and CDR2 is FQGTGA. The chain's CDR3 is CASSFGGQGHNEQFF. The DNA of the CDR3 is TGTGCCAGCAGCTTCGGCGGACAGGGCCACAATGAGCAGTTCTTC.

Regarding this clonotype: The junction does not match germline at one end; this may be a read error. The chain recombines TRBV15 with TRBJ1-1; weak D call: TRBD1 (6 bases). This CDR3 is 16 amino acids long. Germline V lookup: CDR1 LNHNV, CDR2 YYDKDF (reference sequence). CDR3 sequence (DNA): TGTGCCACCAGCAGAGATCCTTTCAGGGGAAAAACTGAAGTTTTCTTT. Residues: CATSRDPFRGKTEVFF.

This clonotype was seen more than once but under ten times. The rearrangement joins TRBV20-1 to TRBJ1-2; 8 bases line up with TRBD1. Looked up from germline, CDR1 is DFQATT and CDR2 is SNEGSKA (reference sequence). The J segment lost 8 bases and the V segment lost 3 bases, leaving 8 bases of the junction unmatched. The CDR3 spans 13 residues. The CDR3 loop reads CSASSQGARGYTF. The CDR3, as DNA: TGCAGTGCTAGTTCCCAGGGGGCGCGCGGCTACACCTTC.

This clonotype turned up a few times. This rearrangement joins TRBV5-6 to TRBJ1-5, with D possibly being TRBD1 (6 bases). The CDR3 consists of 14 residues. V lost 2 bases and J 6 bases, leaving 12 bases between the germline ends. Germline loops: CDR1 SGHDT, CDR2 YYEEEE. The chain's CDR3 is CASSLQGMSQPQHF. In nucleotides, the CDR3 is TGTGCCAGCAGCTTACAGGGCATGTCTCAGCCCCAGCATTTT.

Note on this clonotype: The junction and the germline gene differ at one end; a read error may be behind it. V gene TRBV19 combines with J gene TRBJ2-3; 8 bases map to TRBD1. Germline V gene sequence: CDR1 LNHDA, CDR2 SQIVND (reference sequence). The CDR3 runs 14 residues. The CDR3 region is CASSIQGASDTRYF. The CDR3, as DNA: TGTGCCAGTAGTATCCAGGGGGCCTCAGATACGCGGTATTTT.

This clonotype was counted ten times or more. The chain has TRBV5-6 and TRBJ1-2; 12 positions agree with TRBD1. The CDR3 contains 14 residues. After removal of 4 bases from V and 4 bases from J, the junction contained 2 bases not matched to a gene. Germline V gene sequence: CDR1 SGHDT, CDR2 YYEEEE. CDR3 nucleotide sequence: TGTGCCAGCAGCGGGACAGGGGGCGGCTATGGCTACACCTTC. Translating gives CASSGTGGGYGYTF.

The chain combines TRBV6-6 with TRBJ2-7; 9 bases are a match to TRBD2. The V gene's germline CDR1 is MNHNY and CDR2 SVGAGI (reference sequence). The CDR3 spans 16 residues. The J segment lost 4 bases and the V segment lost 6 bases, leaving 13 bases of the junction unmatched. As DNA, the CDR3 is TGTGCCAGCAGACTCAACCTTCAAGCGGGAGGATACGAGCAGTACGTC. Translation gives CASRLNLQAGGYEQYV.

V is TRBV5-6 and J is TRBJ2-7; a possible D gene is TRBD2 (5 bases). The J call is uncertain, as TRBJ2-5 better fits the DNA end. Germline CDR1 is SGHDT and CDR2 is YYEEEE. The CDR3 is made up of 14 amino acids. The CDR3 coding sequence is TGTGCCAGCAGCCCTGACTACCTGGAAGAGACCCAGTACTTC. This encodes CASSPDYLEETQYF.

This clonotype was found a few times. The chain has TRBV12-3 or TRBV12-4 and TRBJ2-3, with 7 bases matching TRBD1. The CDR3 extends over 16 amino acids. Losses at the gene ends were 8 bases for V and 2 bases for J; bases not matched to a gene: 13. The CDR3 protein is CASHKWGQTSTDTQYF. The CDR3, as DNA: TGTGCCAGCCATAAGTGGGGACAGACTTCCACAGATACGCAGTATTTT.

This clonotype was seen a few times. This chain joins TRBV14 and TRBJ2-3; maybe TRBD2 (5 bases). In germline, CDR1 is SGHDN, CDR2 FVKESK. V lost 1 base to trimming and J lost 2 bases, with 16 bases between them. The CDR3 has 17 amino acids. CDR3 in DNA: TGTGCCAGCAGCCAAGGCTGGATGCGGGTGAACACAGATACGCAGTATTTT. Residues: CASSQGWMRVNTDTQYF. Full variable domain (rest looked up from reference TRBV14 and TRBJ2-3): EAGVTQFPSHSVIEKGQTVTLRCDPISGHDNLYWYRRVMGKEIKFLLHFVKESKQDESGMPNNRFLAERTGGTYSTLKVQPAELEDSGVYFCASSQGWMRVNTDTQYFGPGTRLTVL.

With regard to this clonotype: The conserved final phenylalanine or tryptophan is absent from the CDR3, which likely points to a read error. The V gene is TRBV5-1, the J gene TRBJ1-2; 9 bases line up with TRBD1. The germline CDR1 and CDR2 sequences are SGHRS and YFSETQ. This CDR3 is 15 amino acids long. J was trimmed by 1 base and V by 4 bases; bases with no gene match: 5. The CDR3 loop reads CASSLGQGNNYGYTS. The CDR3 coding sequence is TGCGCCAGCAGCCTGGGACAGGGAAATAACTATGGCTACACCTCC.

This clonotype was seen more than once but under ten times. The chain joins TRBV3-1 to TRBJ2-7, with D unclear. V was cut by 3 bases and J by 2 bases, with 11 bases left in between. The CDR3 contains 14 residues. Germline V gene sequence: CDR1 LGHDT, CDR2 YNNKEL (reference sequence). The CDR3 here is CASSQGHLAYEQYV. DNA of the CDR3: TGTGCCAGCAGCCAGGGCCATTTAGCCTACGAGCAGTACGTC.

This chain connects TRBV20-1 to TRBJ2-5; D is uncertain. This CDR3 region has 16 residues. Germline V gene lookup returns CDR1 DFQATT and CDR2 SNEGSKA (reference sequence). Deletions cut 2 bases from V and 3 bases from J, with 19 bases between. In nucleotides, the CDR3 is TGCAGTGCTAGATCGAACGAGAACATGCTTAAAGAGACCCAGTACTTC. This sequence encodes CSARSNENMLKETQYF.

V usage is TRBV12-3 or TRBV12-4 and J usage is TRBJ1-1; no clear D. The CDR3 length is 13 residues. The V and J ends lost 5 bases and 0 bases respectively, with 7 bases between them. The CDR3 sequence is CASSRPMNTEAFF. The CDR3, as DNA: TGTGCCAGCAGTCGTCCTATGAACACTGAAGCTTTCTTT.

V and J are TRBV6-1 and TRBJ2-4, with 14 bases that match TRBD2. Unmatched junction bases numbered 13, after V lost 5 bases and J lost 1 base. This CDR3 contains 20 residues. Germline V gene lookup returns CDR1 MNHNS and CDR2 SASEGT. The CDR3 nucleotides read TGTGCCAGCAGTACCCTCCCGGGACTAGCGGGGGCGGGGGCCAAAAACATTCAGTACTTC. Amino acids: CASSTLPGLAGAGAKNIQYF.

The genes are TRBV5-1 and TRBJ2-1; 7 positions agree with TRBD2. Unmatched junction bases numbered 8, after V lost 0 bases and J lost 5 bases. The CDR3 has 16 residues. Per germline, CDR1 SGHRS and CDR2 YFSETQ. The CDR3 spells CASSLVTLAVNNEQFF. The CDR3 region has the DNA TGCGCCAGCAGCTTGGTAACGCTAGCGGTTAACAATGAGCAGTTCTTC.

The V and J genes are TRBV12-3 or TRBV12-4 and TRBJ2-3; 7 bases agree with TRBD1. CDR3 size: 17 residues. The junction had 14 bases not matched to a gene; V was cut back by 6 bases and J by 2 bases. CDR3 sequence: CASRNFFRDSYTDTQYF. As DNA, the CDR3 is TGTGCCAGCAGAAACTTTTTCAGGGACAGCTACACAGATACGCAGTATTTT.

There are a few counts of this clonotype. The chain couples TRBV29-1 to TRBJ2-7; D may correspond to TRBD1 or TRBD2 (5 bases each). The germline V gene has CDR1 SQVTM and CDR2 ANQGSEA. CDR3 length: 11 residues. The CDR3 sequence is CRPGTPYEQYV. In DNA, the CDR3 is TGCAGGCCGGGGACGCCCTACGAGCAGTACGTC.

This clonotype was observed at least ten times. This chain links TRBV11-2 with TRBJ2-3; 14 nucleotides match TRBD2. V lost 3 bases to trimming and J lost 6 bases; unmatched junction nucleotides: 8. Germline CDR1 is SGHAT and CDR2 is FQNNGV. The CDR3 is 17 amino acids. The CDR3 DNA sequence: TGTGCCAGCAGCTTTCTATCGGGACTAGCGGGGGTGGATACGCAGTATTTT. It specifies CASSFLSGLAGVDTQYF.

The V gene is TRBV5-5, the J gene TRBJ1-1; a possible D gene is TRBD1 (6 bases). The CDR3 totals 16 residues. Per the germline V gene, CDR1 is SGHKS and CDR2 is YYEKEE (reference sequence). V lost 0 bases and J lost 2, with 14 bases in between. CDR3 sequence reads: CASSLGDGTPNTEAFF. The CDR3, as DNA: TGTGCCAGCAGCTTGGGCGATGGGACACCAAACACTGAAGCTTTCTTT.

The rearrangement joins TRBV5-1 to TRBJ2-1; D is undetermined. Germline V CDR1 and CDR2: SGHRS, YFSETQ. Deletions cut 1 base from V and 5 bases from J, with 7 bases between. The CDR3 contains 13 residues. CDR3 amino acids: CASSLMFNNEQFF. DNA for the CDR3: TGCGCCAGCAGCTTGATGTTTAACAATGAGCAGTTCTTC. The full variable domain, its missing parts supplied by reference TRBV5-1 and TRBJ2-1, is KAGVTQTPRYLIKTRGQQVTLSCSPISGHRSVSWYQQTPGQGLQFLFEYFSETQRNKGNFPGRFSGRQFSNSRSEMNVSTLELGDSALYLCASSLMFNNEQFFGPGTRLTVL.

This clonotype has at least ten counts. The chain links TRBV20-1 to TRBJ1-1; 7 positions agree with TRBD1. CDR1 DFQATT and CDR2 SNEGSKA come from the germline V gene (reference sequence). V was pared by 0 bases and J by 7 bases, with 2 bases of the junction left unmatched. The CDR3 spans 12 residues. CDR3 sequence (DNA): TGCAGTGCTAGAGACCAGGGGGGTGAAGCTTTCTTT. Protein sequence: CSARDQGGEAFF.

V gene TRBV7-2 combines with J gene TRBJ2-3, with D maybe TRBD2 (6 bases). The CDR3 extends over 15 amino acids. The ends were cut back, 0 bases at V and 8 bases at J, with 15 bases in the middle. The V gene's germline CDR1 is SGHTA and CDR2 FQGNSA. This chain's CDR3 is CASSLATPMGGTQYF. The CDR3 bases are TGTGCCAGCAGCTTAGCGACACCAATGGGGGGTACGCAGTATTTT.

This chain links TRBV4-1 with TRBJ1-4; TRBD1 agrees at 8 bases. In germline, CDR1 is MGHRA, CDR2 YSYEKL. The CDR3 contains 17 residues. J lost 8 bases, V lost 0 bases, and 11 bases had no gene match. The CDR3, as DNA: TGCGCCAGCAGCCAAGAGGGTTTCAGGGGGCGCGGGGAAAAACTGTTTTTT. The encoded protein is CASSQEGFRGRGEKLFF.

This clonotype came up a few times. Here the CDR3 DNA reads TGTGCCAGCAGACAGGGCTTCGGGCAGCCCCAGCATTTT. This gives the protein CASRQGFGQPQHF. V gene TRBV6-5 combines with J gene TRBJ1-5; TRBD1 is a possible D gene (6 bases). Per germline, CDR1 MNHEY and CDR2 SVGAGI. The V gene lost 6 bases and the J gene lost 7 bases, with 13 bases spanning the gap. This CDR3 spans 13 amino acids.